This TCR beta chain was sequenced during a study of post-analysis software for immune sequencing data. About the research overall: Several disease courses (relapsing-remitting, secondary progressive and progressive-relapsing) of multiple sclerosis were included.

Findings and caveats of the study: Samples made in the same batch grouped tightly together by F measure. Compared with controls, patients showed significantly lower normalized Chao1 diversity. Controls showed lower frequencies than patients for roughly five TRBV segments, and TRBV5-6, TRBV5-1 and TRBV20-1 were among these.

cDNA libraries of TCR beta carried unique molecular identifiers. TCRdb itself ran the PCR reads through MiXCR, one entry per CDR3 protein. The table has roughly 800,000 distinct CDR3 sequences, about 43% seen once. Germline-derived CDR1 and CDR2 are SGHRS and YFSETQ. The CDR3 is made up of 15 amino acids. The table lists this clonotype with a few counts. Its specificity is unknown. This chain joins TRBV5-1 and TRBJ2-7; 9 nucleotides align to TRBD2. Judging by the DNA end, TRBJ2-5 fits better; the J call may be wrong. The clonotype comes from a girl aged 10 to 17 with multiple sclerosis. Sequences were obtained from blood. Written as DNA, the CDR3 is TGCGCCAGCAGCCCTAGCGGGACCCCCTTCGAGACCCAGTACTTC. This sequence encodes CASSPSGTPFETQYF.